This T cell receptor (beta chain) was recovered during a study of OX40 agonist ivuxolimab in advanced cancers. V dropped 3 bases and J dropped 2 bases, with 8 bases sitting between them. The CDR3 contains 13 residues. Germline values: CDR1 WSHSY, CDR2 SAAADI. Profiled with immunoSEQ multiplex PCR; TCRdb holds only in-frame clones, not every one. The sample has roughly 53,000 clones, roughly 84% seen once. The chain has TRBV10-2 and TRBJ2-7; unclear D gene. This TCR was sampled from an adult with an advanced solid tumor such as melanoma, head and neck, liver or kidney cancer. Source: CD4+ or CD8+ T cells sorted from blood, taken in a trial of the OX40 agonist ivuxolimab. The CDR3 here is CASSEGSTYEQYF. CDR3 nucleotides: TGCGCCAGCAGTGAAGGAAGTACCTACGAGCAGTACTTC.